This T cell receptor (beta chain) was sequenced during a study of siplizumab effects on memory and regulatory T cells. The CDR3 runs to 13 residues. Germline CDR1 is SGHNT and CDR2 is YYREEE (reference sequence). V lost 0 bases, J lost 4 bases, and 5 bases lay in between. To note about this clone: Additional DNA sequences in this sample encode the identical CDR3.

Profiling relied on immunoSEQ multiplex PCR, and the TCRdb table lists in-frame clones only, not all of them. The top ten hold around 0.3% of the sample, which has approximately 90,000 clones, 94% seen once. This clonotype was sampled from a human donor in good health. Sequencing was performed on non-Treg CD4+ T cells sorted from blood. The rearrangement links TRBV5-4 to TRBJ1-5; D ambiguous. CDR3 in DNA: TGTGCCAGCAGCTTGGGCCTTAATCAGCCCCAGCATTTT. It specifies CASSLGLNQPQHF.